The 27 T cell receptor beta chains below were found in one sample sequenced in a study of blood T cell repertoires in COVID-19 (dated by TCRdb to between 2020 and 2021). The protocol used for the library was the immunoSEQ multiplex PCR assay. TCRdb retrieved this table from immuneACCESS and kept in-frame rearrangements only. Not all clones are present; in checked studies, unresolved V genes account for under half, and no reason is known for the remainder. The sample table holds fewer than 85,000 clones, of which over 65% were seen once. Together, the top ten hold less than 40% of the sample. Sequencing input: peripheral blood. The origin of the receptors is a woman in her seventies with acute or convalescent COVID-19.

V is TRBV30 and J is TRBJ2-4, with TRBD2 matching over 8 bases. V trimming: 2 bases; J trimming: 9 bases; junction bases outside the gene matches: 6. Germline V lookup: CDR1 GTSNPN, CDR2 SVGIG (reference sequence). The CDR3 consists of 13 residues. The CDR3 region is CAWSKIGGAIQYF. For the CDR3, the DNA is TGTGCCTGGAGTAAGATCGGGGGGGCCATTCAGTACTTC.

This clone was found a few times. This chain joins TRBV30 and TRBJ2-7; 10 positions agree with TRBD2. V lost 0 bases, J lost 4 bases, and 6 bases stayed unmatched. In germline, CDR1 is GTSNPN, CDR2 SVGIG (reference sequence). CDR3 size: 15 residues. CDR3 sequence reads: CAWSVLAGLKYEQYF. The DNA of the CDR3 is TGTGCCTGGAGTGTACTAGCGGGACTAAAATACGAGCAGTACTTC.

The gene calls are TRBV27 and TRBJ1-2, with 11 nucleotides matching TRBD1. Germline lookup yields CDR1 MNHEY and CDR2 SMNVEV (reference sequence). J was trimmed by 5 bases and V by 0 bases; bases with no gene match: 5. CDR3 length: 16 amino acids. This CDR3 reads CASSLSRTGGGYGYTF. In nucleotides, the CDR3 is TGTGCCAGCAGTTTATCCAGGACAGGGGGCGGGTATGGCTACACCTTC.

This sequence joins TRBV28 and TRBJ1-6; D gene uncertain. In germline, CDR1 is MDHEN, CDR2 SYDVKM. The CDR3 totals 12 residues. V lost 5 bases to trimming and J lost 14 bases, with 13 bases between them. CDR3: CASSVTTLALHF. CDR3 nucleotide sequence: TGTGCCAGCAGTGTTACAACGTTGGCCCTCCACTTT.

The chain has TRBV19 and TRBJ2-5; 7 positions agree with TRBD1. Unmatched junction bases numbered 7, after V lost 4 bases and J lost 5 bases. The CDR3 loop spans 14 amino acids. Germline lookup yields CDR1 LNHDA and CDR2 SQIVND (reference sequence). The CDR3 coding sequence is TGTGCCAGTAGTACCACAGGGGTTGGGGAGACCCAGTACTTC. Translation gives CASSTTGVGETQYF.

The table lists this clone with a few counts. The chain employs TRBV6-5 and TRBJ2-7; no definite D call. CDR3 size: 13 residues. Germline V CDR1 and CDR2: MNHEY, SVGAGI. Trimming shortened V by 7 bases and J by 6 bases, and 16 bases separated the two germline ends. The CDR3 region has the DNA TGTGCCAGCAACCCTAACCGGAGTGGCGAGCAGTACTTC. This codes for CASNPNRSGEQYF.

The chain carries TRBV30 and TRBJ2-3, with a tentative D call TRBD1 (6 bases). This CDR3 has 15 amino acids. Germline V gene sequence: CDR1 GTSNPN, CDR2 SVGIG (reference sequence). Trimming removed 3 bases at V and 4 bases at J, with 17 bases between. The CDR3 region has the DNA TGTGCCTGGAGCAGTGGGACAAAGGGGCCAGATACGCAGTATTTT. Protein: CAWSSGTKGPDTQYF.

The chain carries TRBV28 and TRBJ1-2; D not certain. Germline CDR1 is MDHEN and CDR2 is SYDVKM. The CDR3 has 16 residues. V lost 5 bases, J lost 0 bases, and 16 bases lay in between. This CDR3 reads CASSPPKGSSNYGYTF. The CDR3, as DNA: TGTGCCAGCAGTCCCCCTAAAGGGAGTTCTAACTATGGCTACACCTTC.

This clone has only one observation. The chain employs TRBV2 and TRBJ2-6; D not certain. Germline loops: CDR1 SNHLY, CDR2 FYNNEI. This CDR3 is 14 amino acids long. The V end lost 7 bases, the J end lost 0 bases, and 7 bases lay between the germline ends. CDR3 sequence (DNA): TGTGCCAGCACTATGAGCTCTGGGGCCAACGTCCTGACTTTC. Translating it yields CASTMSSGANVLTF. Variable domain in full (rest from reference TRBV2 and TRBJ2-6): EPEVTQTPSHQVTQMGQEVILRCVPISNHLYFYWYRQILGQKVEFLVSFYNNEISEKSEIFDDQFSVERPDGSNFTLKIRSTKLEDSAMYFCASTMSSGANVLTFGAGSRLTVL.

The chain couples TRBV16 to TRBJ1-2; D not certain. The germline V gene encodes CDR1 KGHSY and CDR2 FQNENV. This CDR3 is built from 11 residues. The ends were cut back, 4 bases at V and 8 bases at J, with 8 bases in the middle. DNA of the CDR3: TGTGCCAGCAGCCCGACGGGAGGCTACACCTTC. Protein sequence: CASSPTGGYTF.

This sequence joins TRBV28 and TRBJ1-2; 7 nucleotides align to TRBD1. The CDR3 extends over 13 amino acids. Germline-derived CDR1 and CDR2 are MDHEN and SYDVKM. V trimming: 8 bases; J trimming: 2 bases; junction bases outside the gene matches: 5. In nucleotides, the CDR3 is TGTGCCAGCTTTACGACAGGGAACTATGGCTACACCTTC. The encoded protein is CASFTTGNYGYTF.

This CDR3 reads CASSFSAGYGYTF. The CDR3 nucleotides are TGTGCCAGCAGCTTTTCAGCAGGCTATGGCTACACCTTC. The chain carries TRBV7-9 and TRBJ1-2; D is ambiguous. The CDR3 sequence is 13 residues long. V lost 3 bases, J lost 4 bases, and 9 bases lay in between. The V gene's germline CDR1 is SEHNR and CDR2 FQNEAQ (reference sequence). Looking up the rest from reference TRBV7-9 and TRBJ1-2 gives the full variable domain: DTGVSQNPRHKITKRGQNVTFRCDPISEHNRLYWYRQTLGQGPEFLTYFQNEAQLEKSRLLSDRFSAERPKGSFSTLEIQRTEQGDSAMYLCASSFSAGYGYTFGSGTRLTVV.

This chain connects TRBV27 to TRBJ2-2, with 11 bases that match TRBD2. Trimming removed 7 bases from V and 6 bases from J; junction bases left unmatched: 7. The CDR3 length is 15 residues. The V gene's germline CDR1 is MNHEY and CDR2 SMNVEV (reference sequence). CDR3 DNA sequence: TGTGCCAGCATTGATAGCGGGAGGGCCGCCGGGGAGCTGTTTTTT. This sequence encodes CASIDSGRAAGELFF.

The chain uses TRBV20-1 and TRBJ1-2; D gene ambiguous. Germline V lookup: CDR1 DFQATT, CDR2 SNEGSKA (reference sequence). The CDR3 runs 12 residues. Trimming stripped 3 bases from V and 4 bases from J, with 9 bases between. The CDR3 reads CSASDAPYGYTF. DNA for the CDR3: TGCAGTGCTAGTGACGCGCCCTATGGCTACACCTTC.

The chain is built from TRBV4-1 and TRBJ2-1; the match to TRBD2 covers 8 bases. The V and J ends lost 9 bases and 0 bases, in that order; junction bases with no gene match: 4. Germline V gene data show CDR1 as MGHRA and CDR2 as YSYEKL. The length of the CDR3 is 14 residues. The CDR3 loop is CASSSGHSYNEQFF. Here the CDR3 DNA reads TGCGCCAGTTCTAGCGGGCACTCCTACAATGAGCAGTTCTTC.

This clone was seen only a few times. V gene TRBV7-2 combines with J gene TRBJ2-4; 9 nucleotides align to TRBD2. The germline V gene encodes CDR1 SGHTA and CDR2 FQGNSA. V lost 5 bases to trimming and J lost 4 bases; unmatched junction nucleotides: 9. The CDR3 runs 16 residues. The CDR3: CASSPSGGQGKNIQYF. As DNA, the CDR3 is TGTGCCAGCAGCCCCAGCGGGGGGCAGGGGAAAAACATTCAGTACTTC. Based on the CDR3 plus reference TRBV7-2 and TRBJ2-4, the full variable domain is GAGVSQSPSNKVTEKGKDVELRCDPISGHTALYWYRQSLGQGLEFLIYFQGNSAPDKSGLPSDRFSAERTGGSVSTLTIQRTQQEDSAVYLCASSPSGGQGKNIQYFGAGTRLSVL.

The rearrangement uses TRBV19 and TRBJ2-2; 10 positions match TRBD2. CDR3 length: 17 amino acids. Losses at the gene ends were 6 bases for V and 5 bases for J; bases not matched to a gene: 12. CDR1 is LNHDA and CDR2 is SQIVND in the germline V gene (reference sequence). The CDR3 here is CASSLPPLAGRTGELFF. The DNA of the CDR3 is TGTGCCAGTAGCCTGCCCCCACTAGCGGGACGAACCGGGGAGCTGTTTTTT. Using reference TRBV19 and TRBJ2-2 for the parts outside the CDR3, the full variable domain is DGGITQSPKYLFRKEGQNVTLSCEQNLNHDAMYWYRQDPGQGLRLIYYSQIVNDFQKGDIAEGYSVSREKKESFPLTVTSAQKNPTAFYLCASSLPPLAGRTGELFFGEGSRLTVL.

V gene TRBV7-2 combines with J gene TRBJ2-7, with D possibly TRBD2 on 6 matching bases. The CDR3 sequence is 15 residues long. Trimming removed 3 bases from V and 0 bases from J, with 12 bases in between. The germline gives CDR1 SGHTA, CDR2 FQGNSA. The CDR3 loop reads CASSLTSFSSYEQYF. CDR3 nucleotide sequence: TGTGCCAGCAGCTTGACTAGTTTCAGCTCCTACGAGCAGTACTTC.

DNA of the CDR3: TGTGCCAGCAGCTCAAGCCGGGACTTGAGCTCCTATAATTCACCCCTCCACTTT. Translation gives CASSSSRDLSSYNSPLHF. The chain couples TRBV5-6 to TRBJ1-6, with D perhaps matching TRBD1 (5 bases). V gave up 3 bases and J gave up 0 bases, with 16 bases separating them. The CDR3 spans 18 residues. Germline CDR1 and CDR2: SGHDT and YYEEEE.

The chain uses TRBV10-3 and TRBJ1-1; D is possibly TRBD1 (5 bases). The germline CDR1 and CDR2 sequences are ENHRY and SYGVKD. Trimming took off 0 bases at V and 5 bases at J, with 10 bases between the two ends. The CDR3 totals 14 residues. CDR3 residues: CAISESEGWTEAFF. CDR3 DNA: TGTGCCATCAGTGAGTCGGAGGGGTGGACTGAAGCTTTCTTT.

This chain joins TRBV4-1 and TRBJ1-5, with 8 bases that match TRBD1. V lost 0 bases and J lost 6; bases outside the gene matches: 19. CDR3 size: 20 residues. Germline V gene data show CDR1 as MGHRA and CDR2 as YSYEKL. The CDR3 loop is CASSQDSGQGSFRARQPQHF. The DNA of the CDR3 is TGCGCCAGCAGCCAAGATAGCGGACAGGGCTCTTTCCGGGCGCGTCAGCCCCAGCATTTT.

The chain is built from TRBV5-1 and TRBJ2-7; maybe TRBD2 (6 bases). The CDR3 has 20 amino acids. Trimming pared 0 bases from V and 0 bases from J, leaving 25 bases between. CDR1 and CDR2 from the germline V gene are SGHRS and YFSETQ. CDR3 in amino acids: CASSLGVGSGLSVVSYEQYF. CDR3 bases: TGCGCCAGCAGCTTGGGAGTGGGTAGCGGTCTCTCCGTGGTCTCCTACGAGCAGTACTTC. Drawing the rest from reference TRBV5-1 and TRBJ2-7, the complete variable domain is KAGVTQTPRYLIKTRGQQVTLSCSPISGHRSVSWYQQTPGQGLQFLFEYFSETQRNKGNFPGRFSGRQFSNSRSEMNVSTLELGDSALYLCASSLGVGSGLSVVSYEQYFGPGTRLTVT.

This chain connects TRBV3-1 (or the pseudogene TRBV3-2) to TRBJ2-7; 12 bases align to TRBD2. V was pared by 3 bases and J by 4 bases, with 10 bases of the junction left unmatched. This CDR3 region has 17 residues. CDR1 is LGHDT, CDR2 YNNKEL, per germline (reference sequence). The chain's CDR3 is CASSHTGTSGRRYEQYF. In nucleotides, the CDR3 is TGTGCCAGCAGCCACACCGGGACTAGCGGGCGAAGGTACGAGCAGTACTTC.

The chain links TRBV3-1 (or the pseudogene TRBV3-2) to TRBJ2-1; TRBD2 agrees at 16 bases. From germline, CDR1 is LGHDT and CDR2 YNNKEL (reference sequence). V dropped 3 bases and J dropped 5; count of bases not matched to a gene: 10. The CDR3 contains 19 residues. CDR3 in DNA: TGTGCCAGCAGCCATTTGGCCGGGACTAGCGGGAGGGGGCACAATGAGCAGTTCTTC. It translates to CASSHLAGTSGRGHNEQFF.

V gene TRBV28 combines with J gene TRBJ1-6; possibly TRBD1 for D (6 bases). Per germline, CDR1 MDHEN and CDR2 SYDVKM. CDR3 length: 17 residues. Trimming shortened V by 7 bases and J by 9 bases, and 25 bases separated the two germline ends. This chain's CDR3 is CASNLGAGATLTSPLHF. In nucleotides, the CDR3 is TGTGCCAGCAATCTAGGAGCAGGGGCGACCTTAACTTCACCCCTCCACTTT.

This chain connects TRBV28 to TRBJ1-2, with D perhaps matching TRBD1 (6 bases). The CDR3 covers 12 residues. Germline values: CDR1 MDHEN, CDR2 SYDVKM. V lost 1 base, J lost 7 bases, and 7 bases lay in between. CDR3 sequence: CASSLSGVGYTF. The CDR3 coding sequence is TGTGCCAGCAGTTTATCAGGGGTTGGCTACACCTTC.

The rearrangement joins TRBV5-5 to TRBJ1-4; 9 bases fit TRBD1. The CDR3 contains 14 residues. Germline V gene lookup returns CDR1 SGHKS and CDR2 YYEKEE (reference sequence). After removal of 2 bases from V and 8 bases from J, the junction contained 4 bases not matched to a gene. The CDR3 reads CASSLQGAQEKLFF. Written as DNA, the CDR3 is TGTGCCAGCAGCTTACAGGGGGCTCAAGAAAAACTGTTTTTT.